This TCR beta chain is from a study of cytomegalovirus exposure and HLA in healthy donors (dated by TCRdb to the late 2010s). In terms of the full investigation: In an earlier analysis of fewer than 750 of the donors, 276 Gb of sequence data and approximately 100 million unique TCR beta sequences from 150 million to 200 million T cells were reported. Donor age, sex, ethnicity and CMV serostatus were compiled together with the repertoire data. Every repertoire in the discovery cohort had been generated on one and the same sequencing platform. The number of donors typed differed by locus, with 629-630 for A, B, C, DRB1 and DQB1, roughly 520 for DQA1, 606 for DPA1, and 400 to 490 for DPB1. In the later analysis, no new phenotypic data were used to find candidate immune exposures; instead, reliance was placed on TCR beta sequences and their occurrence across donors. On average, 235,054 unique TCR beta nucleotide sequences were sequenced per donor among fewer than 500 genotyped donors of the cohort, with 15% to 20% of those sequences being non-productive. An early release covering roughly 640 HLA-typed donors comprised about 300 gigabases of sequencing data and 85 million or so unique TCR sequences. The study profiled the T cell repertoires of hundreds of subjects by immunosequencing and related them to cytomegalovirus serostatus. Of the 300 to 500 genotyped donors, roughly 80% were placed in the genetic ancestry cluster associated with self-reported Caucasian donors. Besides the first cohort of more than 650 subjects, a separate validation cohort made up of over a hundred different subjects was used. Because of strong linkage in the cohort, roughly five DR-DQ haplotypes were treated as single units for association and clustering. The study combined high-throughput TCR immunosequencing, statistical association of individual TCRs with disease status, and machine learning to predict cytomegalovirus infection status. A later genetic analysis used genome-wide SNP genotypes for about three fifths of the roughly 700 donors, treating that subset as a discovery cohort. HLA typing included class I and class II loci at four-digit resolution. To study patterns of TCR occurrence, a later analysis re-analyzed previously published TCR beta repertoires from 650 to 750 donors and added high-resolution HLA genotyping. An earlier analysis of 587 of the donors used high-throughput TCR beta sequencing to judge whether each TCR beta V gene segment behaved as functional or pseudogenic. The study was designed to test whether signatures of past pathogen exposure could be identified by cataloging public T cell receptors. Overall study results and their limits: The authors suggested that the approach could potentially be generalized to other disease states and immunological phenotypes. A later genetic analysis reported fewer N-insertions in productive TCRs among donors in an Asian-associated ancestry cluster than the roughly 700-donor mean. Across donors, most TCR sequences were observed very rarely, whereas some public TCRs were present in many individuals. Roughly uniform sequencing depth across donors was assumed in presence/absence analyses, although this assumption may not hold. HLA typing was unavailable for some donors at each locus, so association tests used only the typed subset. In a later analysis, several top co-occurrence clusters were reported to appear linked to parvovirus B19, influenza, CMV and Epstein-Barr virus. Assigning TCR associations to individual alleles was difficult when HLA alleles, especially DR and DQ, strongly co-occurred. Over 15 rarely observed V segments, including chromosome 9 orphons, were excluded from the earlier analysis of some 590 of the donors because counts were too low. According to a later analysis, most CMV-associated TCR beta chains appeared to be HLA-restricted, and the HLA associations seemed to be driven largely by CMV exposure. The 87-base-pair reads could not distinguish some IMGT-functional V segments, including TRBV6-2 and TRBV6-3, so those segments were excluded. A further reported finding was that TCR beta sequences accurately predicted the HLA-A and HLA-B alleles for most subjects in the first cohort. At a false discovery rate of 0.05, a later analysis linked some 17,000 TCR beta sequences to specific HLA alleles. Cytomegalovirus status was reported to be diagnosed by the classifier with high specificity and sensitivity in both the original and validation cohorts. In a later analysis, the rate of TCR association differed among HLA loci, with DRB1 alleles having the most associated TCRs and HLA-C alleles having the fewest. This cohort had only TCR beta chains sequenced, and the lack of alpha or paired-chain data limited which features could be detected. For the cohort, immune exposure information was limited to CMV serostatus. The study listed 164 TCR beta chains as associated with cytomegalovirus. V-gene and J-gene trimming of TCR beta chains was associated with a missense DCLRE1C variant in a later genetic analysis, and the association was replicated in an independent cohort. Linkage disequilibrium might explain the correlated functional status among segregating V segments, but an unknown experimental factor could not be ruled out. In vitro tests confirmed that a few of the cytomegalovirus-associated TCR beta chains recognize cytomegalovirus antigens. In a later analysis, HLA-associated TCR beta chains were found to be more clonally expanded and to have lower generation probabilities than equally common non-associated chains. An earlier analysis of around 500 of the donors showed that most TCR beta V segments appeared in productive rearrangements either about 87% or about 30% of the time, which broadly matched IMGT annotations. A group of highly shared sequence variants was considered likely to be a technical artifact of the sequencing pipeline.

At the junction V is shortened by 2 bases and J by 2 bases; bases outside the gene matches: 5. From cysteine to phenylalanine, the CDR3 is 15 amino acids long. Only the CDR3 region is kept as DNA, spanning 45 bases read in frame from base 1. The germline V gene encodes CDR1 MNHEY and CDR2 SVGAGI. The cohort consisted of 600 to 750 healthy bone marrow donors. At the time of sampling, every cohort member was nominally healthy, though immune exposures that went unrecorded were likely present. The donor tested CMV seropositive and was one of the 289 seropositive cohort members. A peripheral blood sample was collected from each donor, and TCR beta sequencing was performed on peripheral blood mononuclear cells. The Qiagen DNeasy Blood Extraction Kit was used to extract genomic DNA from the blood cell samples. Of note for this clone: This clone's antigen is unknown. Per-nucleotide qualities are absent, and no much larger clonotype sits a single base away.

The method behind the library was the immunoSEQ multiplex PCR assay. For the multiplex PCR, a mixture combining 60 forward primers for TCR Vbeta segments and 13 reverse primers for TCR Jbeta segments was used. The CDR3 region of rearranged TCR beta genes was amplified from genomic DNA with a multiplex PCR assay. The amplified TCR beta libraries were sequenced on the Illumina HiSeq System as 87-base-pair reads. The study's own analysis went as follows. Across the 640 or so repertoires, a later analysis counted approximately 75 million unique TCR beta chains, roughly 11 million of which were shared by at least two donors. To remove PCR and sequencing errors, raw reads were error-corrected and collapsed into unique sequences using a nearest-neighbor algorithm that merged closely related sequences. V, D and J gene segments were assigned by aligning CDR3 sequences to IMGT reference sequences. For a sequence to be retained, a match of at least six nucleotides to both a V gene segment and a J gene segment was required. Rearrangements were classified as productive when the CDR3 lacked stop codons and remained in frame with V and J, and all other rearrangements were classified as non-productive. CDR3 was defined by IMGT convention, running from the second conserved V-encoded cysteine to the conserved J-encoded phenylalanine. The earlier analysis of 500 to 650 of the donors excluded any sequence lacking an unambiguous match to a single V gene segment. An earlier analysis of several hundred of the donors called V segments functional above 56.7% productive rearrangements and segregating when the between-donor standard deviation exceeded 5%. A statistical classification framework was built to diagnose cytomegalovirus status from the catalog of TCR beta chain sequences. V and J gene assignment, in a later analysis, came from comparing TCR nucleotide sequences with IMGT/GENE-DB human TR gene sequences. A later analysis assigned CDR3 sequences and most-parsimonious VDJ recombination scenarios with the TCRdist pipeline. A later analysis defined each TCR beta chain by its CDR3 amino acid sequence plus V-gene family, and excluded reads lacking a unique V-gene family. In a later analysis, 500 to 700 highly shared, low-generation-probability nucleotide sequences were removed to address suspected cross-contamination and a sequencing artifact. A later analysis calculated a clonal expansion index for each public chain from normalized within-repertoire ranks of inferred template counts. Generation probabilities in a later analysis came from a VDJ recombination model fitted to out-of-frame rearrangements, and those results were checked against IGoR. A later analysis scored TCR-TCR, TCR-HLA and TCR-CMV co-occurrence with hypergeometric tests, applying a repertoire-size bias correction to TCR pairs. False discovery rates were estimated in a later analysis by permuting HLA or CMV assignments 20 times. A later analysis grouped co-occurring TCRs with DBSCAN, adding TCRdist sequence similarity when clustering within HLA-allele-positive subsets. Repertoires with fewer than 30,000 or more than 120,000 public chains, plus five repertoires with anomalous nucleotide sharing, were excluded from co-occurrence clustering. This is the immuneACCESS table as TCRdb keeps it, with only in-frame sequences that have V and J called. A part of the clones is gone; compared with another copy, unresolved V genes explain less than half, and the rest is unexplained. V, J and clone size are taken as reported in that table, and D and trimming were inferred from the DNA itself. The sample yields 65,000 to 80,000 clones; approximately 74% were counted once. The ten largest clones take up 7.5% to 9.5% of the sample.

This sequence originates from a man aged 35-49 years in good health and CMV-seropositive. Material: PBMCs. The sequence joins TRBV6-5 to TRBJ2-7; 8 bases in the middle match TRBD1. The DNA reads TGTGCCAGCAGTTACACAGGGGGAAGTACCTACGAGCAGTACTTC. Its translation is CASSYTGGSTYEQYF.